A selection of T cell receptor beta chains follows, all from one sample in a study of blood T cell repertoires in COVID-19. The method was immunoSEQ multiplex PCR; TCRdb's version includes in-frame clones alone and lacks a portion of them. The table shows 35,000 to 45,000 clones, with over 70% occurring only once. Sequenced material: peripheral blood. The receptor set was obtained from a woman older than 75 with acute or convalescent COVID-19. CDR3s include the opening cysteine and the closing phenylalanine or tryptophan.

v_call	j_call	cdr3_aa
TRBV6-6	TRBJ2-3	CASSYSREDTDTQYF
TRBV3-1/TRBV3-2	TRBJ1-6	CASSRQGNSYNSPLHF
TRBV28	TRBJ2-2	CASSLSSAGTGELFF
TRBV14	TRBJ2-1	CASSQRLTSGRLEGIYNEQFF
TRBV29-1	TRBJ2-7	CSVAQTYEQYF
TRBV6-5	TRBJ2-7	CASSYLLGGNYEQYF
TRBV5-4	TRBJ2-1	CASSSGADPSNEQFF
TRBV30	TRBJ2-5	CAWSEGGVFQETQYF
TRBV29-1	TRBJ2-2	CSVGASGVNTGELFF
TRBV7-2	TRBJ2-1	CASSLAHRLAAYNEQFF
TRBV2	TRBJ1-4	CASTAPTGYREKLFF
TRBV5-1	TRBJ1-5	CASSLGQGDQPQHF
TRBV7-6	TRBJ2-2	CASSLAQTLLSGRGGELFF
TRBV15	TRBJ1-1	CATSRAQGMNTEAFF
TRBV5-1	TRBJ1-3	CASSLESSGNTIYF
TRBV6-6	TRBJ1-1	CASGLGAQTEAFF
TRBV2	TRBJ2-1	CASKLAGNNEQFF
TRBV6-5	TRBJ2-7	CASGNLGLAGPEQYF
TRBV28	TRBJ2-3	CATHRQGVDTQYF
TRBV27	TRBJ2-2	CASSYSRDREPGELFF
TRBV6-5	TRBJ1-1	CASRWTGVTEAFF
TRBV7-7	TRBJ2-1	CASSFDIYNEQFF
TRBV28	TRBJ1-5	CASTSGDSNQPQHF
TRBV7-2	TRBJ2-5	CASSLRRRGWGETQYF
TRBV19	TRBJ1-4	CASSARTPGHPEKLFF
TRBV13	TRBJ1-6	CASSFSTGQGLSPLHF
TRBV12-5	TRBJ2-7	CASGLGLAGVGEQYF
TRBV30	TRBJ1-2	CAWDRGPGRGGYTF
TRBV18	TRBJ1-2	CASSNEGGNYGYTF
TRBV4-2	TRBJ2-1	CASSQDGRIGVSYNEQFF
TRBV24-1	TRBJ2-5	CATSAPPGGRGVETQYF
TRBV5-1	TRBJ2-1	CASSSTGVAYNEQFF
TRBV5-6	TRBJ1-2	CASKPGQTKPGGYTF
TRBV7-2	TRBJ2-3	CASSIPYTDTQYF
TRBV4-1	TRBJ2-3	CASSQGRWTDTQYF
TRBV5-4	TRBJ2-1	CASSFELAGGLNEQFF
TRBV6-5	TRBJ2-7	CASSQTGGYGYEQYF
TRBV7-9	TRBJ2-7	CASSLKGLGASHEQYF
TRBV15	TRBJ1-1	CATSSPGYATEAFF
TRBV14	TRBJ2-7	CASSTRASYEQYF
TRBV19	TRBJ1-5	CASSVTQGNQPQHF
TRBV4-1	TRBJ1-3	CASSQGWGQGALSGNTIYF
TRBV29-1	TRBJ1-4	CSVEGEGGRKLFF
TRBV24-1	TRBJ2-2	CATSDSGTANTGELFF
TRBV18	TRBJ1-2	CASSPRQGEFGYTF
TRBV4-3	TRBJ2-3	CASSQEVTSGTDTQYF
TRBV5-4	TRBJ2-1	CASSADVADYNEQFF
TRBV19	TRBJ1-1	CASKGGAVNTEAFF
TRBV9	TRBJ1-6	CASSSTDREFSPLHF
TRBV27	TRBJ1-1	CASSPRQGAPFF
TRBV7-2	TRBJ2-7	CASSPPTVAYEQYF
TRBV7-9	TRBJ1-6	CASSRTTGGTMSSPLHF
TRBV15	TRBJ2-5	CATSRDRGGGQQETQYF
TRBV27	TRBJ2-7	CASSLEASGRAGEQYF
TRBV5-4	TRBJ1-2	CASSLDSQGRGYGYTF